The 18 T cell receptor beta chains in this list originate from one sample, sequenced in a study of CD8 T cells in ankylosing spondylitis. Via MiXCR, TCRdb re-called the 5' RACE reads, giving one row per CDR3 protein. The data show around 250,000 distinct CDR3 sequences, roughly 10% seen once. Sequenced input: blood, either unsorted or a sorted T cell fraction (not recorded which). Receptors originate from a male donor with ankylosing spondylitis or in good health (not recorded which).

This chain uses TRBV12-3 or TRBV12-4 with TRBJ2-2, with D hard to call. V dropped 2 bases and J dropped 9 bases, with 7 bases sitting between them. The CDR3 is made up of 12 amino acids. The CDR3 loop reads CASSLFPRELFF. The CDR3 DNA sequence: TGTGCCAGCAGTTTATTTCCCAGGGAGCTGTTTTTT.

This clonotype was recorded many times. The gene calls are TRBV7-9 and TRBJ2-7; D may be TRBD1 (6 bases). V was clipped by 5 bases and J by 6 bases, with 11 bases between them. This CDR3 contains 12 residues. The germline gives CDR1 SEHNR, CDR2 FQNEAQ (reference sequence). The CDR3 sequence is CASSIGGSEQYF. Written as DNA, the CDR3 is TGTGCCAGCAGCATAGGGGGATCCGAGCAGTACTTC.

This clonotype has just a few counts. The chain combines TRBV29-1 with TRBJ2-3; unclear D gene. Trimming left V 7 bases short and J 2 bases short, with 10 bases between. Germline lookup yields CDR1 SQVTM and CDR2 ANQGSEA. The CDR3 contains 12 residues. The CDR3 bases are TGCAGCGGGGAACCGGACACAGATACGCAGTATTTT. It encodes CSGEPDTDTQYF.

This clonotype appeared many times. The chain has TRBV20-1 and TRBJ2-1, with TRBD2 matching over 10 bases. Germline loops: CDR1 DFQATT, CDR2 SNEGSKA (reference sequence). This CDR3 is built from 15 residues. Germline trimming cut 2 bases from V and 8 bases from J; bases unmatched to any gene: 9. Here the CDR3 DNA reads TGCAGTGCTAGAACCGGGACTAGCGATAGCGATGAGCAGTTCTTC. It translates to CSARTGTSDSDEQFF.

This clonotype was observed many times. This chain links TRBV20-1 with TRBJ2-1, with TRBD2 as a possible D gene (6 bases). V gave up 2 bases and J gave up 3 bases, with 17 bases separating them. Germline V gene data show CDR1 as DFQATT and CDR2 as SNEGSKA (reference sequence). This CDR3 contains 16 residues. CDR3 amino acids: CSARPRNGGDYNEQFF. The CDR3 nucleotides read TGCAGTGCTAGACCCCGAAACGGGGGTGACTACAATGAGCAGTTCTTC.

This clonotype occurred many times. The V call is TRBV15, the J call TRBJ2-3; 12 positions agree with TRBD2. CDR1 and CDR2 from the germline V gene are LNHNV and YYDKDF (reference sequence). J lost 0 bases, V lost 9 bases, and 4 bases had no gene match. This CDR3 contains 15 residues. The CDR3 nucleotides are TGTGCCACTCTAGCGGGGGGGTCTAGCACAGATACGCAGTATTTT. Protein: CATLAGGSSTDTQYF.

The J gene is TRBJ2-3, the V gene TRBV7-6; D not certain. CDR1 is SGHVS, CDR2 FNYEAQ, per germline. The CDR3 length is 13 residues. Trimming removed 5 bases at V and 0 bases at J, with 6 bases between. DNA for the CDR3: TGTGCCAGCAGCCATAAAAGCACAGATACGCAGTATTTT. Protein product: CASSHKSTDTQYF. Together with reference TRBV7-6 and TRBJ2-3, the CDR3 gives the full variable domain: GAGVSQSPRYKVTKRGQDVALRCDPISGHVSLYWYRQALGQGPEFLTYFNYEAQQDKSGLPNDRFSAERPEGSISTLTIQRTEQRDSAMYRCASSHKSTDTQYFGPGTRLTVL.

At least ten counts were recorded for this clonotype. The chain combines TRBV21-1 with TRBJ2-5; the table calls TRBD1, which could not be checked here. TRBV21-1 is a pseudogene locus. This CDR3 comprises 14 residues. In DNA, the CDR3 is TGTGCCAGCAGCACGGGACACCCGGGGGAGACCCAGTACTTC. Residues: CASSTGHPGETQYF.

This clonotype was detected a few times. This chain links TRBV19 with TRBJ2-2, with 7 positions matching TRBD2. The V gene end was trimmed by 5 bases and the J gene end by 4 bases; junction bases not matched to a gene: 10. This CDR3 is built from 16 residues. Germline V CDR1 and CDR2: LNHDA, SQIVND (reference sequence). This chain's CDR3 is CASSSQRGRITGELFF. The DNA for the CDR3 is TGTGCCAGTAGTTCCCAGCGGGGACGGATCACCGGGGAGCTGTTTTTT. Variable domain in full (rest from reference TRBV19 and TRBJ2-2): DGGITQSPKYLFRKEGQNVTLSCEQNLNHDAMYWYRQDPGQGLRLIYYSQIVNDFQKGDIAEGYSVSREKKESFPLTVTSAQKNPTAFYLCASSSQRGRITGELFFGEGSRLTVL.

This clonotype has ten or more counts. This rearrangement joins TRBV5-1 to TRBJ2-5, with a possible D match to TRBD2 (5 bases). V was clipped by 2 bases and J by 5 bases, with 16 bases between them. Germline V lookup: CDR1 SGHRS, CDR2 YFSETQ. This CDR3 spans 15 amino acids. The CDR3 spells CASSFLPGLAETQYF. In DNA form, the CDR3 reads TGCGCCAGCAGCTTCCTGCCGGGTTTAGCGGAGACCCAGTACTTC.

In this sample, this clonotype turned up a few times. The J gene is TRBJ1-6, the V gene TRBV28; D might be TRBD1 (6 bases). Trimming pared 3 bases from V and 5 bases from J, leaving 8 bases between. Germline lookup yields CDR1 MDHEN and CDR2 SYDVKM. The CDR3 is 14 residues long. The DNA of the CDR3 is TGTGCCAGCAGTTTCGGACAGAATAATTCACCCCTCCACTTT. Translating it yields CASSFGQNNSPLHF.

This chain uses TRBV27 with TRBJ2-7; 7 positions agree with TRBD1. CDR1 and CDR2 from the germline V gene are MNHEY and SMNVEV (reference sequence). This CDR3 spans 14 amino acids. V shed 8 bases and J 2 bases; nucleotides not matched to a gene: 9. The DNA for the CDR3 is TGTGCCAGCCGAGACTCTGGGACAGCCTACGAGCAGTACTTC. Its translation is CASRDSGTAYEQYF.

This clonotype was seen a handful of times. The V call is TRBV18, the J call TRBJ2-5; D is unresolved. Trimming took off 1 base at V and 4 bases at J, with 1 base between the two ends. CDR1 KGHSH and CDR2 LQKENI come from the germline V gene. The CDR3 is made up of 11 amino acids. CDR3 in amino acids: CASSPRETQYF. CDR3 nucleotide sequence: TGTGCCAGCTCACCACGAGAGACCCAGTACTTC.

Many counts were recorded for this clonotype. The chain carries TRBV20-1 and TRBJ1-5; TRBD1 aligns across 9 bases. The V gene end was trimmed by 3 bases and the J gene end by 6 bases; junction bases not matched to a gene: 9. This CDR3 spans 15 amino acids. Germline loops: CDR1 DFQATT, CDR2 SNEGSKA (reference sequence). CDR3 bases: TGCAGTGCTAGTTCGACGACAGGGGGGAGTCAGCCCCAGCATTTT. Amino acid sequence: CSASSTTGGSQPQHF.

The table lists this clonotype with many counts. This chain connects TRBV20-1 to TRBJ2-1; 7 nucleotides agree with TRBD2. Germline V CDR1 and CDR2: DFQATT, SNEGSKA (reference sequence). The CDR3 consists of 18 residues. V shed 0 bases, J shed 4 bases, and the junction held 15 bases outside the gene matches. Here the CDR3 reads CSARDRRLAAAGYNEQFF. CDR3 nucleotide sequence: TGCAGTGCTAGAGATCGGAGGCTAGCGGCAGCTGGGTACAATGAGCAGTTCTTC.

This clonotype was detected only a few times. This chain uses TRBV29-1 with TRBJ1-2; no reliable D call. Germline-derived CDR1 and CDR2 are SQVTM and ANQGSEA. Trimming pared 6 bases from V and 0 bases from J, leaving 5 bases between. The length of the CDR3 is 11 residues. The CDR3 coding sequence is TGCAGCGTAGAGGCTAACTATGGCTACACCTTC. Residues: CSVEANYGYTF.

The genes are TRBV2 and TRBJ1-1, with TRBD1 identical over 7 bases. Germline V lookup: CDR1 SNHLY, CDR2 FYNNEI. V lost 6 bases to trimming and J lost 4 bases; unmatched junction nucleotides: 14. This CDR3 comprises 16 residues. CDR3 in amino acids: CASSTIQGRQGTEAFF. CDR3 coding DNA: TGTGCCAGCAGCACGATACAGGGGAGGCAAGGCACTGAAGCTTTCTTT.

This clonotype was counted ten times or more. This sequence joins TRBV5-1 and TRBJ1-1; D uncertain. Trimming removed 1 base from V and 5 bases from J, with 18 bases in between. The germline gives CDR1 SGHRS, CDR2 YFSETQ. This CDR3 has 16 residues. This chain's CDR3 is CASSLYSSSGVTEAFF. DNA for the CDR3: TGCGCCAGCAGCTTGTATTCCTCATCGGGAGTGACTGAAGCTTTCTTT.